The clone carrying this T cell receptor beta chain was recorded many times. Its antigen is unknown. The data were taken from a study of spatial heterogeneity in lung cancer. Regarding time point: sample taken at primary tumor resection. Sequencing was performed on whole RNA extracted from tumor and nontumor lung tissue, or from frozen PBMC, and the material was left unsorted. Some 72 TRACERx patients with early, untreated non-small cell lung cancer donated samples. V lost 3 bases, J lost 8 bases, and 16 bases lay in between. This CDR3 contains 15 residues. CDR1 is LGHNA and CDR2 is YSLEER in the germline V gene. Every cDNA TCR molecule received its own unique molecular identifier. In TCRdb, the 5' RACE reads were re-called with MiXCR into one record per CDR3 protein. Here the sample spans 43,000 or so distinct CDR3 sequences, 6% to 7% being singletons. Study-wide results and limits: TCRs found ubiquitously expanded in tumor appeared in blood more at resection than at follow-up.

The specimen was PBMCs, collected at surgery. This sequence was found in a female donor with early-stage non-small cell lung cancer. The chain carries TRBV4-3 and TRBJ1-4; the D gene is possibly TRBD1 (6 bases). Here the CDR3 DNA reads TGCGCCAGCAGCCATGGGGCAGGGGTATTGGAAAAACTGTTTTTT. This gives the protein CASSHGAGVLEKLFF.